The 2 T cell receptor beta chains reported below all come from one sample, sequenced in a study of cytomegalovirus exposure and HLA in healthy donors. Primers included in the PCR were 60 Vbeta and 13 Jbeta primers. Using immunoSEQ multiplex PCR, the repertoire was profiled, and TCRdb retains in-frame clones only, with some absent. This repertoire includes more than 90,000 clones. The sequenced sample consisted of PBMCs. The receptors derive from a man aged 25-45 years in good health and CMV-seronegative.

The genes are TRBV6-6 and TRBJ2-4; D perhaps matches TRBD2 (5 bases). This CDR3 region has 14 residues. Trimming removed 6 bases from V and 8 bases from J, with 17 bases in between. Looked up from germline, CDR1 is MNHNY and CDR2 is SVGAGI (reference sequence). The CDR3 protein is CASRTGPGWDIQYF. DNA for the CDR3: TGTGCCAGCAGGACCGGACCGGGATGGGACATTCAGTACTTC.

The chain uses TRBV2 and TRBJ2-5; no reliable D call. Per the germline V gene, CDR1 is SNHLY and CDR2 is FYNNEI. This CDR3 comprises 13 residues. Trimming stripped 7 bases from V and 2 bases from J, with 11 bases between. The CDR3: CASTAWRQETQYF. The CDR3 DNA reads TGTGCCAGCACCGCCTGGCGGCAAGAGACCCAGTACTTC.